Each of the 25 T cell receptor beta chains below was sequenced from the same sample in a study of blood T cell repertoires in COVID-19. TCRdb's table, derived via immunoSEQ multiplex PCR, lists solely in-frame clones and lacks some. The sample has approximately 440,000 clones, around 88% seen once. The sequenced sample was peripheral blood. All receptors derive from a woman between 50 and 59 years old with COVID-19, enrolled during active disease.

V and J are TRBV30 and TRBJ2-1, with TRBD2 matching over 13 bases. The CDR3 length is 16 residues. Germline loops: CDR1 GTSNPN, CDR2 SVGIG (reference sequence). V lost 3 bases to trimming and J lost 4 bases; unmatched junction nucleotides: 6. CDR3 loop: CAWSGTSGALYNEQFF. As DNA, the CDR3 is TGTGCCTGGAGCGGGACTAGCGGGGCCCTATACAATGAGCAGTTCTTC. Complete variable domain (other parts from reference TRBV30 and TRBJ2-1): SQTIHQWPATLVQPVGSPLSLECTVEGTSNPNLYWYRQAAGRGLQLLFYSVGIGQISSEVPQNLSASRPQDRQFILSSKKLLLSDSGFYLCAWSGTSGALYNEQFFGPGTRLTVL.

The chain recombines TRBV10-3 with TRBJ2-1; 9 positions agree with TRBD1. From germline, CDR1 is ENHRY and CDR2 SYGVKD. V was clipped by 5 bases and J by 6 bases; unmatched bases: 5. The CDR3 has 14 amino acids. CDR3 loop: CAISRDRDVNEQFF. CDR3 coding DNA: TGTGCCATCAGTCGGGACAGGGACGTCAATGAGCAGTTCTTC.

The chain recombines TRBV19 with TRBJ1-5; the D gene is possibly TRBD1 (5 bases). Between the trimmed V and J ends, which lost 0 bases and 7 bases, there was a span of 22 bases. The CDR3 loop spans 18 amino acids. Germline CDR1 reads LNHDA; CDR2 reads SQIVND (reference sequence). CDR3 DNA sequence: TGTGCCAGTAGTATAGAGGGGAGGAGGGGTTGGTCGAAGCAGCCCCAGCATTTT. This encodes CASSIEGRRGWSKQPQHF.

The rearrangement joins TRBV27 to TRBJ2-7, with D perhaps matching TRBD1 (6 bases). Per germline, CDR1 MNHEY and CDR2 SMNVEV (reference sequence). Trimming stripped 2 bases from V and 2 bases from J, with 10 bases between. The CDR3 has 14 residues. The chain's CDR3 is CASSLAGVPYEQYF. Written as DNA, the CDR3 is TGTGCCAGCAGTTTAGCAGGGGTCCCCTACGAGCAGTACTTC.

The genes are TRBV11-3 and TRBJ2-3; the match to TRBD2 covers 8 bases. Germline assignment: CDR1 SGHNT and CDR2 YENEEA. The CDR3 consists of 17 residues. V dropped 2 bases and J dropped 1; count of bases not matched to a gene: 8. Written as DNA, the CDR3 is TGTGCCAGCAGCTTACGACGAGGGCGGGGGGGCACAGATACGCAGTATTTT. As protein: CASSLRRGRGGTDTQYF.

This chain joins TRBV19 and TRBJ1-1; TRBD1 is a possible D gene (6 bases). V lost 9 bases and J lost 0, with 11 bases in between. This CDR3 contains 13 residues. Per the germline V gene, CDR1 is LNHDA and CDR2 is SQIVND (reference sequence). CDR3 in amino acids: CASKDRLNTEAFF. The DNA of the CDR3 is TGTGCCAGCAAAGACAGGTTGAACACTGAAGCTTTCTTT.

This clone was observed once. The chain carries TRBV7-2 and TRBJ1-5; D is possibly TRBD1 (5 bases). Germline CDR1 reads SGHTA; CDR2 reads FQGNSA. The CDR3 loop spans 13 amino acids. Trimming pared 3 bases from V and 11 bases from J, leaving 14 bases between. The CDR3 protein is CASSLDMGRAQHF. CDR3 sequence (DNA): TGTGCCAGCAGCTTGGACATGGGGAGGGCCCAGCATTTT.

Only one count was recorded for this clone. This rearrangement joins TRBV9 to TRBJ1-1, with D uncertain. CDR3 size: 17 residues. Germline loops: CDR1 SGDLS, CDR2 YYNGEE. Trimming took 0 bases from V and 0 from J, leaving 15 bases between them. The DNA of the CDR3 is TGTGCCAGCAGCGTAGAGGGCAGACCTAGCATGAACACTGAAGCTTTCTTT. This gives the protein CASSVEGRPSMNTEAFF.

This chain connects TRBV2 to TRBJ1-4; perhaps TRBD1 as D (6 bases). The CDR3 consists of 14 residues. CDR1 is SNHLY and CDR2 is FYNNEI in the germline V gene. Trimming shortened V by 4 bases and J by 1 base, and 7 bases separated the two germline ends. The DNA of the CDR3 is TGTGCCAGCAGTGTCAGGGGAACTAATGAAAAACTGTTTTTT. Residues: CASSVRGTNEKLFF.

The chain couples TRBV6-1 to TRBJ1-1, with a tentative D call TRBD1 (5 bases). Looked up from germline, CDR1 is MNHNS and CDR2 is SASEGT. This CDR3 is 15 amino acids long. The ends were cut back, 2 bases at V and 1 base at J, with 11 bases in the middle. The CDR3: CASSEQGGKNTEAFF. As DNA, the CDR3 is TGTGCCAGCAGTGAACAGGGCGGAAAGAACACTGAAGCTTTCTTT.

This chain joins TRBV1 and TRBJ1-4; the D call of TRBD1 is as the table states it, not checked on the DNA. TRBV1 corresponds to a pseudogene. The CDR3 is made up of 14 amino acids. CDR3 amino acids: CTSSRDRDNEKLFF. DNA for the CDR3: TGCACCAGCAGCCGGGACAGGGACAATGAAAAACTGTTTTTT.

V and J are TRBV19 and TRBJ1-4; TRBD1 agrees at 10 bases. There are 14 residues in the CDR3. CDR1 and CDR2 (germline): LNHDA, SQIVND (reference sequence). J lost 7 bases, V lost 4 bases, and 3 bases had no gene match. The CDR3 loop is CASSTRTGGEKLFF. In nucleotides, the CDR3 is TGTGCCAGTAGTACAAGGACAGGGGGTGAAAAACTGTTTTTT. Drawing the rest from reference TRBV19 and TRBJ1-4, the complete variable domain is DGGITQSPKYLFRKEGQNVTLSCEQNLNHDAMYWYRQDPGQGLRLIYYSQIVNDFQKGDIAEGYSVSREKKESFPLTVTSAQKNPTAFYLCASSTRTGGEKLFFGSGTQLSVL.

The chain uses TRBV4-2 and TRBJ1-5; TRBD1 aligns across 8 bases. V shed 5 bases and J 2 bases; nucleotides not matched to a gene: 5. Germline CDR1 reads LGHNA; CDR2 reads YNFKEQ. The CDR3 is 15 residues long. The CDR3 region has the DNA TGTGCCAGCAGCACCATACAGGGGGGCAATCAGCCCCAGCATTTT. It specifies CASSTIQGGNQPQHF.

This rearrangement joins TRBV13 to TRBJ1-5, with D perhaps matching TRBD1 (6 bases). The V gene lost 2 bases and the J gene lost 7 bases, with 9 bases spanning the gap. The CDR3 extends over 13 amino acids. In germline, CDR1 is PRHDT, CDR2 FYEKMQ (reference sequence). CDR3 sequence: CASSLRGAQPQHF. The CDR3 region has the DNA TGTGCCAGCAGCTTACGGGGGGCCCAGCCCCAGCATTTT.

The chain employs TRBV30 and TRBJ1-4; possible D gene TRBD1, 5 bases. Germline V gene lookup returns CDR1 GTSNPN and CDR2 SVGIG (reference sequence). V was cut by 0 bases and J by 8 bases, with 13 bases left in between. The length of the CDR3 is 14 residues. This CDR3 is CAWSVPGVGEKLFF. CDR3 coding DNA: TGTGCCTGGAGTGTGCCGGGGGTAGGGGAAAAACTGTTTTTT.

CDR3 residues: CASSLTGGLTEAFF. Written as DNA, the CDR3 is TGTGCCAGCAGCCTGACAGGGGGGTTGACTGAAGCTTTCTTT. The chain carries TRBV5-5 and TRBJ1-1; 9 bases map to TRBD1. The CDR3 consists of 14 residues. After removal of 4 bases from V and 5 bases from J, the junction contained 6 bases not matched to a gene. The germline V gene encodes CDR1 SGHKS and CDR2 YYEKEE (reference sequence).

This rearrangement joins TRBV28 to TRBJ1-2; 8 bases fit TRBD1. CDR1 and CDR2 from the germline V gene are MDHEN and SYDVKM. The CDR3 is made up of 15 amino acids. With V trimmed by 5 bases and J by 0 bases, 5 bases remained unmatched. CDR3 amino acids: CASSPQGVANYGYTF. CDR3 sequence (DNA): TGTGCCAGCAGTCCACAGGGGGTTGCTAACTATGGCTACACCTTC.

The CDR3 sequence: CASSTQLGSGNTIYF. The CDR3 DNA follows: TGTGCCAGTAGTACCCAACTCGGCTCTGGAAACACCATATATTTT. The chain carries TRBV19 and TRBJ1-3; D gene unclear. Trimming cost V 4 bases and J 0 bases, with 10 bases left between them. The germline gives CDR1 LNHDA, CDR2 SQIVND (reference sequence). The CDR3 consists of 15 residues.

The chain combines TRBV20-1 with TRBJ2-7; perhaps TRBD2 as D (5 bases). The CDR3 covers 10 residues. In germline, CDR1 is DFQATT, CDR2 SNEGSKA (reference sequence). CDR3 amino acids: CSLGKNEQYF. CDR3 nucleotides: TGCAGCCTCGGGAAGAACGAGCAGTACTTC.

In this sample, this clone turned up a few times. The gene calls are TRBV27 and TRBJ1-1, with TRBD1 matching over 8 bases. CDR3 length equals 13 residues. V was clipped by 5 bases and J by 9 bases; unmatched bases: 8. CDR1 and CDR2 from the germline V gene are MNHEY and SMNVEV (reference sequence). CDR3 nucleotide sequence: TGTGCCAGCAGTGACCGGACAGGGCCACAAGCTTTCTTT. Protein product: CASSDRTGPQAFF.

V is TRBV2 and J is TRBJ1-1, with D maybe TRBD1 (5 bases). The CDR3 consists of 15 residues. From germline, CDR1 is SNHLY and CDR2 FYNNEI. V was trimmed by 1 base and J by 7 bases, leaving 16 bases between them. CDR3 region: CASSEGSGSVDEAFF. The DNA of the CDR3 is TGTGCCAGCAGTGAAGGGTCAGGGTCCGTTGATGAAGCTTTCTTT.

The chain couples TRBV28 to TRBJ2-7; 9 bases are a match to TRBD1. The trim removed 5 bases at V and 7 bases at J, leaving 9 bases unmatched. Germline V gives CDR1 MDHEN, CDR2 SYDVKM. The CDR3 extends over 14 amino acids. DNA of the CDR3: TGTGCCAGCAGTCCCGGGACAGGGAGGTCGGAGCAGTACTTC. It translates to CASSPGTGRSEQYF. Using reference TRBV28 and TRBJ2-7 for the parts outside the CDR3, the full variable domain is DVKVTQSSRYLVKRTGEKVFLECVQDMDHENMFWYRQDPGLGLRLIYFSYDVKMKEKGDIPEGYSVSREKKERFSLILESASTNQTSMYLCASSPGTGRSEQYFGPGTRLTVT.

The chain recombines TRBV6-5 with TRBJ2-1; 8 nucleotides line up with TRBD1. Germline CDR1 MNHEY, CDR2 SVGAGI. The CDR3 sequence is 14 residues long. V shed 5 bases, J shed 8 bases, and the junction held 8 bases outside the gene matches. The CDR3 protein is CASSRRDRPHEQFF. DNA of the CDR3: TGTGCCAGCAGTCGCCGGGACAGGCCCCATGAGCAGTTCTTC.

The V and J genes are TRBV11-2 and TRBJ1-1, with TRBD1 identical over 7 bases. V lost 0 bases to trimming and J lost 11 bases; unmatched junction nucleotides: 6. This CDR3 spans 13 amino acids. Germline CDR1 is SGHAT and CDR2 is FQNNGV. The CDR3 bases are TGTGCCAGCAGCTTAGAGGGGGGACAGTCGGCTTTCTTT. Encoded protein: CASSLEGGQSAFF.

The count of this clone is one. The chain recombines TRBV2 with TRBJ2-1; 11 bases are shared with TRBD2. Germline CDR1 is SNHLY and CDR2 is FYNNEI. Germline trimming cut 4 bases from V and 7 bases from J; bases unmatched to any gene: 3. The CDR3 is 14 amino acids. The CDR3 nucleotides are TGTGCCAGCAGTGGACTAGCGGGGAGAAATGAGCAGTTCTTC. It translates to CASSGLAGRNEQFF.